This T cell receptor beta chain derives from a study of CD8 T cells in Susac syndrome. An input of about 0.5 to 1 ug of RNA was subjected to reverse transcription using random hexamers. TCRdb itself ran the immunoSEQ multiplex PCR reads through MiXCR, one entry per CDR3 protein. The data show more than 150,000 distinct CDR3 sequences, approximately 95% seen once. In germline, CDR1 is PRHDT, CDR2 FYEKMQ (reference sequence). The CDR3 is 13 residues long. V lost 9 bases to trimming and J lost 4 bases, with 15 bases between them. This sequence joins TRBV13 and TRBJ1-1; D is unclear. This sequence originates from a human donor with Susac syndrome. The specimen sequenced was CD8+ T cells from PBMCs. Here the CDR3 DNA reads TGTGCCAGTACTGAAGGGTCGGGCACTGAAGCTTTCTTT. Translated: CASTEGSGTEAFF.